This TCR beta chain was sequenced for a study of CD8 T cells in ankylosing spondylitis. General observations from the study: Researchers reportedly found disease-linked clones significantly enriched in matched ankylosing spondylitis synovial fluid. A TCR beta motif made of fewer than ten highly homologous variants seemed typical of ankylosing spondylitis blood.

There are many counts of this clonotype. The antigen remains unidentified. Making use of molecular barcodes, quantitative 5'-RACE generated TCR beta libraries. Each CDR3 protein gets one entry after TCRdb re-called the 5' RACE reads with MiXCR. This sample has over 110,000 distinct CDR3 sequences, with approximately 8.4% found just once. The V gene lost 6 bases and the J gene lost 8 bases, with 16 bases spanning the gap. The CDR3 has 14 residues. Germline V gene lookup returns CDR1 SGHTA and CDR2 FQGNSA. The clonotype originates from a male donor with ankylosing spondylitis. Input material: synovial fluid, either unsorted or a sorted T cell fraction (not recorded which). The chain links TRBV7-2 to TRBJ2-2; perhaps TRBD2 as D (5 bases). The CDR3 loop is CASSLFKGVGELFF. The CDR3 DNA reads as TGTGCCAGCAGTTTATTTAAGGGAGTAGGGGAGCTGTTTTTT. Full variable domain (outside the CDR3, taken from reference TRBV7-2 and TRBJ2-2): GAGVSQSPSNKVTEKGKDVELRCDPISGHTALYWYRQSLGQGLEFLIYFQGNSAPDKSGLPSDRFSAERTGGSVSTLTIQRTQQEDSAVYLCASSLFKGVGELFFGEGSRLTVL.